Sequencing of this T cell receptor beta chain was carried out in a study of brain T cells in children with intractable seizures. General study results and limits: Pre- and post-surgery blood differed in depth, so pre-surgery absences may be undersampling.

The sequenced cases were selected for having the highest brain T cell transcript signatures. Patients received at least one anti-epileptic drug before surgery. On this clone: Its antigen is undetermined.

From germline, CDR1 is SGHNT and CDR2 YYREEE (reference sequence). There are 16 residues in the CDR3. The ends lost 0 bases at V and 8 bases at J; junction bases unmatched: 11. TCRdb keeps only in-frame clones here, not all; method: immunoSEQ multiplex PCR. The repertoire holds about 41,000 clones, around nine tenths seen once, with approximately 6% in the top ten. This TCR was recovered from a girl aged 2-15 years with tuberous sclerosis and intractable seizures. The V call is TRBV5-4, the J call TRBJ1-2; 9 bases line up with TRBD1. The specimen comprised peripheral blood, sampled at surgery. CDR3 amino acids: CASSLDRGTGKDGYTF. The CDR3 DNA sequence: TGTGCCAGCAGCTTGGATCGTGGGACAGGGAAAGACGGCTACACCTTC.